This T cell receptor (beta chain) stems from a study of blood T cell repertoires in COVID-19. The V and J ends lost 4 bases and 4 bases, in that order; junction bases with no gene match: 7. The CDR3 loop spans 15 amino acids. Germline CDR1 is MNHEY and CDR2 is SMNVEV (reference sequence). Profiled with immunoSEQ multiplex PCR; TCRdb holds only in-frame clones, not every one. The sample includes some 320,000 clones, roughly 90% of them seen just once. The clonotype was recovered from a man aged 55 to 69 who had recovered from COVID-19. The material sequenced was PBMCs or T cells enriched from blood (not recorded which). The chain uses TRBV27 and TRBJ1-2; TRBD1 matches 9 bases. CDR3 in amino acids: CASSSQGAHGYGYTF. The DNA for the CDR3 is TGTGCCAGCAGTTCACAGGGGGCCCATGGCTATGGCTACACCTTC.